This T cell receptor (beta chain) comes out of a study of CD8 T cells in ankylosing spondylitis. Study observations and caveats: It appeared that ankylosing spondylitis blood was characterized by a TCR beta motif of under ten highly homologous variants.

V trimming: 5 bases; J trimming: 3 bases; junction bases outside the gene matches: 5. Germline V lookup: CDR1 MDHEN, CDR2 SYDVKM. The CDR3 has 14 residues. This clonotype was seen just once. Its cognate antigen is unknown. TCRdb recomputed calls from the 5' RACE reads with MiXCR, one row per CDR3 protein. Of about 420,000 distinct CDR3 sequences listed, more than 20% were seen once; the top ten hold about 15%. The material sequenced was blood, either unsorted or a sorted T cell fraction (not recorded which). This sequence joins TRBV28 and TRBJ1-2; 8 bases are shared with TRBD1. This sequence originates from a male donor with ankylosing spondylitis. The CDR3 sequence: CASSPGGFDYGYTF. Here the CDR3 DNA reads TGTGCCAGCAGTCCAGGGGGCTTCGACTATGGCTACACCTTC.